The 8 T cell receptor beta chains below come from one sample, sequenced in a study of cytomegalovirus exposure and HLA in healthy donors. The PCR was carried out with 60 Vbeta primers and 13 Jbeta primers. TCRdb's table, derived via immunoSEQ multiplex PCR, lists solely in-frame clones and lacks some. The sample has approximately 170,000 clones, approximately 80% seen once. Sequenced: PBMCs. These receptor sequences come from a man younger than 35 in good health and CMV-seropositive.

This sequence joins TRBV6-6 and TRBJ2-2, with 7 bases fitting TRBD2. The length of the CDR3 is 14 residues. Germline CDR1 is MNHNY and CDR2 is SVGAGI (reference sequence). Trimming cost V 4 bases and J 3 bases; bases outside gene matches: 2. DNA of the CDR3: TGTGCCAGCAGTTTGGGGGGGGACACCGGGGAGCTGTTTTTT. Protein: CASSLGGDTGELFF.

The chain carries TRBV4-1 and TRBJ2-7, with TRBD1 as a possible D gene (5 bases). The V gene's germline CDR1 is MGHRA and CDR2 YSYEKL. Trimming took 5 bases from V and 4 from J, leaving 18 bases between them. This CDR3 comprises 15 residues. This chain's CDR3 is CASSAPGRAGYEQYF. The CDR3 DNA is TGCGCCAGCAGCGCCCCGGGTAGGGCAGGGTACGAGCAGTACTTC.

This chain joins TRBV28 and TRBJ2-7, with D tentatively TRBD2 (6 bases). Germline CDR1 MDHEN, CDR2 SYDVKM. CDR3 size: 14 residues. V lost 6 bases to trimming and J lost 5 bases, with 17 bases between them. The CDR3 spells CASSSGGVGDEQYF. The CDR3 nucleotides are TGTGCCAGCAGCTCTGGAGGGGTGGGAGACGAGCAGTACTTC.

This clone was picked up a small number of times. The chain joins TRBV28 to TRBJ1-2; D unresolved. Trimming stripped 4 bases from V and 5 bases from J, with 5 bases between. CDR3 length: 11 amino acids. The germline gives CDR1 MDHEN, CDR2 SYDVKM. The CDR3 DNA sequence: TGTGCCAGCAGTTACTCGTATGGCTACACCTTC. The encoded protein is CASSYSYGYTF.

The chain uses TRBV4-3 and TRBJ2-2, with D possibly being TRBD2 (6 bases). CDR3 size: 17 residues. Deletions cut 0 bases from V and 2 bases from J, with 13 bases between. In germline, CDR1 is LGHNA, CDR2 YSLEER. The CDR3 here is CASSQEDVAENTGELFF. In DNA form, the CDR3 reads TGCGCCAGCAGCCAAGAAGACGTAGCGGAAAACACCGGGGAGCTGTTTTTT.

The chain's CDR3 is CASSPRTGEKETQYF. DNA of the CDR3: TGTGCCAGCAGTCCTCGGACAGGGGAGAAAGAGACCCAGTACTTC. V is TRBV6-5 and J is TRBJ2-5, with 9 positions matching TRBD1. The CDR3 contains 15 residues. Per germline, CDR1 MNHEY and CDR2 SVGAGI. The ends lost 5 bases at V and 3 bases at J; junction bases unmatched: 7.

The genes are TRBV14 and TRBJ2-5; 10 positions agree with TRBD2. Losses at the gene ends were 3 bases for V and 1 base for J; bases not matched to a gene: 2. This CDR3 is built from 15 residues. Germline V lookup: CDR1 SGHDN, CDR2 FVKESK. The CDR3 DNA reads TGTGCCAGCAGCCACATAGCGGGAGGCCAAGAGACCCAGTACTTC. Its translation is CASSHIAGGQETQYF.

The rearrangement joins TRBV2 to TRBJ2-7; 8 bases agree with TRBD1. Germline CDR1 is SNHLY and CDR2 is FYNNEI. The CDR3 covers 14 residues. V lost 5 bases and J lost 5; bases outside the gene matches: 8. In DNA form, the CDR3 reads TGTGCCAGCAGTTATACAGGGGGTCTCAACGAGCAGTACTTC. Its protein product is CASSYTGGLNEQYF.